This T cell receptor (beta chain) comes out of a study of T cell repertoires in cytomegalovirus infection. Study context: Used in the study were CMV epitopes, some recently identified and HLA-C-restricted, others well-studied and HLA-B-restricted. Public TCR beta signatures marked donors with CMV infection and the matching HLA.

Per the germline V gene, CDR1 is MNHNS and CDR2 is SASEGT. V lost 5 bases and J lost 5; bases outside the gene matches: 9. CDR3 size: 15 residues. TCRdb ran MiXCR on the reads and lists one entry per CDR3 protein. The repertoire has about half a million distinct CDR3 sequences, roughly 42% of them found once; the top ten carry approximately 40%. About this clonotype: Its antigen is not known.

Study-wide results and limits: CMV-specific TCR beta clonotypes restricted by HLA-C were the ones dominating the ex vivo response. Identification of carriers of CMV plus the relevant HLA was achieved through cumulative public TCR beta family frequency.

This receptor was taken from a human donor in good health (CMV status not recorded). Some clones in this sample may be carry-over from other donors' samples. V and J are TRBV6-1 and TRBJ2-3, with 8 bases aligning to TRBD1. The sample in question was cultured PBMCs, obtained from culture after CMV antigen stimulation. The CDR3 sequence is CASSRTGMSGDTQYF. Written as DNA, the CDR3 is TGTGCCAGCAGTCGGACAGGGATGAGCGGAGATACGCAGTATTTT.